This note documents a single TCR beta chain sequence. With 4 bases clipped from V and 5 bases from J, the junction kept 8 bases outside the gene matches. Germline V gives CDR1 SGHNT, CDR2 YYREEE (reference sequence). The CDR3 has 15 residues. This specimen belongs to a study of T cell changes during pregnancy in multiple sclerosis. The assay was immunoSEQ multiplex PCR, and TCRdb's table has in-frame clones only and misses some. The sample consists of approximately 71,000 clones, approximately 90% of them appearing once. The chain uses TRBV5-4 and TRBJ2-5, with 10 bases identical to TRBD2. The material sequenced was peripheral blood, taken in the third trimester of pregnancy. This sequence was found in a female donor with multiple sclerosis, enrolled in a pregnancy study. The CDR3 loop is CASSRSQREGETQYF. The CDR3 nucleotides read TGTGCCAGCAGCCGTTCCCAGCGGGAGGGTGAGACCCAGTACTTC.